This TCR beta chain was sequenced during a study of blood T cells in healthy people across ages. CDR3 length equals 15 residues. Germline-derived CDR1 and CDR2 are SNHLY and FYNNEI. With 10 bases removed from V and 1 base from J, the gap between germline ends came to 19 bases. Overall study findings and caveats: Diversity estimated from one million T cells was considered an underestimate.

Concerning this clonotype: No antigen is known for it.

With a J-beta primer mix and a sample-barcoded 5' primer, a second PCR ran roughly 6 to 11 cycles. A template-switch adaptor that had 12 random nucleotides put a tag on each cDNA molecule. Each CDR3 protein gets one entry after TCRdb re-called the 5' RACE reads with MiXCR. Of under 800,000 distinct CDR3 sequences in the sample, 20% to 25% were seen once. The rearrangement joins TRBV2 to TRBJ2-5; D is possibly TRBD1 or TRBD2 (5 bases each). The receptor was derived from a man between 65 and 85 years old in good health. Specimen: blood. The CDR3 protein is CATSKIQGVQETQYF. CDR3 DNA: TGTGCCACTTCGAAAATTCAGGGAGTCCAAGAGACCCAGTACTTC. Full variable domain (rest looked up from reference TRBV2 and TRBJ2-5): EPEVTQTPSHQVTQMGQEVILRCVPISNHLYFYWYRQILGQKVEFLVSFYNNEISEKSEIFDDQFSVERPDGSNFTLKIRSTKLEDSAMYFCATSKIQGVQETQYFGPGTRLLVL.